The sequence of this T cell receptor (beta chain) was determined in a study of PD-1 blockade in classical Hodgkin lymphoma. About the research overall: The study gave patients nivolumab 3 mg/kg intravenously every 2 weeks. Study findings and constraints: Newly diagnosed patients were reported to start with lower TCR diversity than healthy donors. When nivolumab was started under 1 year after ASCT, patients were excluded.

All patients experienced relapse after autologous stem cell transplantation, and brentuximab vedotin exposure was variable. Complete response, partial response or progressive disease were the best responses. V lost 3 bases, J lost 1 base, and 4 bases stayed unmatched. Germline CDR1 is MNHNS and CDR2 is SASEGT. The CDR3 extends over 17 amino acids. Turning to this clone: What it binds is not known.

Clones were read by immunoSEQ multiplex PCR, and TCRdb kept only the in-frame ones, dropping some. The sample carries 24,000 or so clones, over 65% recorded once. The sample consisted of peripheral blood mononuclear cells (PBMCs), taken before the second cycle of nivolumab. This chain links TRBV6-1 with TRBJ1-6; 9 nucleotides match TRBD1. This receptor was obtained from a human donor with classical Hodgkin lymphoma. The CDR3 sequence: CASSDGQGWSYNSPLHF. CDR3 nucleotides: TGTGCCAGCAGTGACGGACAGGGGTGGTCCTATAATTCACCCCTCCACTTT.